Sequencing of this T cell receptor beta chain was carried out in a study of shared clonotypes between healthy human individuals. For the study at large: Researchers assigned three CD4 naive, three CD4 memory, two CD8 naive and one CD8 memory plate to each donor.

The CDR3 is 15 residues long. Unmatched junction bases numbered 0, after V lost 1 base and J lost 1 base. The germline CDR1 and CDR2 sequences are SGHNT and YYREEE (reference sequence). Once extracted for a subset, genomic DNA was divided evenly among several immunoSEQ plates. TCRdb's copy holds only in-frame clones and misses some; the assay was immunoSEQ multiplex PCR. The top ten clones hold nearly 1.5% of a sample with about 980,000 clones, more than 75% of them seen once. The study, taken as a whole, reports: Some clonotypes were shared by all four sorted-subset donors, while others were not shared. The non-shared ones had lower generation probabilities than the shared ones.

Note on this clone: Antigen: not known. The same CDR3 can be traced to other DNA sequences in this sample.

Specimen: memory CD4+ T cells sorted from blood. Subset indicated: CD45RA-negative fraction. The genes are TRBV5-4 and TRBJ2-1; 9 bases are shared with TRBD2. The TCR comes from a man between 18 and 35 years old in good health. The CDR3 DNA reads TGTGCCAGCAGCTTGACTAGCGGGTCCTACAATGAGCAGTTCTTC. It encodes CASSLTSGSYNEQFF.